This T cell receptor (beta chain) derives from a study of blood T cell repertoires in COVID-19. Clones were sequenced by immunoSEQ multiplex PCR, and TCRdb holds only the in-frame ones, with some missing. This sample has under 50,000 clones; roughly 84% occur once, and the top ten carry approximately 4.4%. CDR1 and CDR2 from the germline V gene are SGHNT and YENEEA. V dropped 2 bases and J dropped 5 bases, with 17 bases sitting between them. The CDR3 has 16 amino acids. The receptor's source is a woman aged 70 to 79 with acute or convalescent COVID-19. Sequenced input: peripheral blood. The chain links TRBV11-3 to TRBJ2-3; possibly TRBD2 for D (6 bases). The CDR3 DNA reads TGTGCCAGCAGCTTAACTAGCCTCGTCGCGGGAGATACGCAGTATTTT. Amino acid sequence: CASSLTSLVAGDTQYF.